This T cell receptor beta chain was recorded in a study of blood T cell repertoires in COVID-19. Study-wide context: Material from acute and convalescent COVID-19 was sourced from the United States, Italy and Spain. T cells, B-cell-depleted T cells, or PBMCs supplied cDNA or gDNA.

The CDR3 runs to 13 residues. Germline values: CDR1 SGHRS, CDR2 YFSETQ. V lost 2 bases to trimming and J lost 5 bases, with 8 bases between them. Per the authors' pipeline: The assay estimated nucleated cells by amplifying reference gene primers. Repertoires were generated with immunoSEQ multiplex PCR, while TCRdb's copy carries only in-frame clones and drops some. V, J and clone size are taken as reported in that table, and D and trimming were inferred from the DNA itself. This sample has 400,000 or so clones, with 75% to 90% found just once. Participants were aged 18 to 89 years from approximately 25 US areas.

The receptor was derived from a man aged 25-45 years who had recovered from COVID-19. Sequencing was performed on PBMCs or T cells enriched from blood (not recorded which). The chain employs TRBV5-1 and TRBJ2-1; D may be TRBD2 (6 bases). The CDR3 DNA reads as TGCGCCAGCAGCTTCGGGAGCAACAATGAGCAGTTCTTC. Amino acids: CASSFGSNNEQFF.